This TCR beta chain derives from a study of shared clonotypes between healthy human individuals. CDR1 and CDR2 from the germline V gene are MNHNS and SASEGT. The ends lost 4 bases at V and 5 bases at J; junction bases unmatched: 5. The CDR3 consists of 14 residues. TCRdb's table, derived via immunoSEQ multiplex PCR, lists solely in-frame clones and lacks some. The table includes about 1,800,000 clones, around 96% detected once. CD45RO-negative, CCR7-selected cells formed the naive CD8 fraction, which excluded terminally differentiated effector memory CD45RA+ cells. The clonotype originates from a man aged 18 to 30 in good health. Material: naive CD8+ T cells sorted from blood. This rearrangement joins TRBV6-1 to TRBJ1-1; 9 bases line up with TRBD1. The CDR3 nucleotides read TGTGCCAGCAGTGCAACAGGGGGCTCTACTGAAGCTTTCTTT. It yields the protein CASSATGGSTEAFF.